The 29 T cell receptor beta chains presented below share a single source sample, sequenced in a study of blood T cell repertoires in COVID-19. Profiling relied on immunoSEQ multiplex PCR, and the TCRdb table lists in-frame clones only, not all of them. The sample records just under 100,000 clones, around 84% being singletons. Sequencing was carried out using peripheral blood. These receptors all stem from a woman aged 55-69 years in a cohort sampled during active or convalescent COVID-19.

The rearrangement uses TRBV18 and TRBJ2-3; D possibly corresponds to TRBD1 (5 bases). The CDR3 contains 17 residues. Per germline, CDR1 KGHSH and CDR2 LQKENI. Deletions cut 2 bases from V and 2 bases from J, with 17 bases between. This CDR3 reads CASSPRVGADHTDTQYF. The CDR3 coding sequence is TGTGCCAGCTCACCAAGGGTTGGGGCGGACCACACAGATACGCAGTATTTT.

The rearrangement joins TRBV9 to TRBJ2-5, with 8 bases aligning to TRBD2. CDR1 and CDR2 (germline): SGDLS, YYNGEE. This CDR3 contains 15 residues. The junction had 3 bases not matched to a gene; V was cut back by 0 bases and J by 2 bases. The CDR3 coding sequence is TGTGCCAGCAGCGTAGCGGGAGGGCCGCAAGAGACCCAGTACTTC. Amino acids: CASSVAGGPQETQYF.

The V gene is TRBV6-5, the J gene TRBJ2-2; 9 positions agree with TRBD1. The germline V gene encodes CDR1 MNHEY and CDR2 SVGAGI. V lost 6 bases to trimming and J lost 15 bases; unmatched junction nucleotides: 17. The CDR3 runs 15 residues. CDR3 sequence reads: CASRGTGNAGERMFF. DNA of the CDR3: TGTGCCAGCAGGGGGACAGGGAACGCCGGGGAGAGGATGTTTTTT.

The V and J genes are TRBV10-3 and TRBJ2-5; 13 bases are shared with TRBD2. V lost 5 bases and J lost 5; bases outside the gene matches: 8. Germline V gives CDR1 ENHRY, CDR2 SYGVKD. The CDR3 is 16 amino acids. The CDR3 region is CAISQTSGGAGETQYF. CDR3 DNA sequence: TGTGCCATCAGTCAAACTAGCGGGGGGGCCGGGGAGACCCAGTACTTC.

The V gene is TRBV11-2, the J gene TRBJ2-1; possible D gene TRBD2, 6 bases. The CDR3 runs 15 residues. From germline, CDR1 is SGHAT and CDR2 FQNNGV. The germline V and J ends were trimmed by 1 base and 0 bases, with 7 bases remaining between them. The chain's CDR3 is CASSLVGSSYNEQFF. DNA for the CDR3: TGTGCCAGCAGCTTAGTCGGGAGCTCCTACAATGAGCAGTTCTTC. The variable domain in full, completed from reference TRBV11-2 and TRBJ2-1, reads EAGVAQSPRYKIIEKRQSVAFWCNPISGHATLYWYQQILGQGPKLLIQFQNNGVVDDSQLPKDRFSAERLKGVDSTLKIQPAKLEDSAVYLCASSLVGSSYNEQFFGPGTRLTVL.

V usage is TRBV21-1 and J usage is TRBJ2-5; TRBD2, the D gene given by the table, was not confirmed from the DNA. TRBV21-1 is reported as a pseudogene. The CDR3 has 21 amino acids. CDR3 in amino acids: CASSRPPGLAALPRCQETQYF. In DNA, the CDR3 is TGTGCCAGCAGCAGGCCCCCGGGACTAGCGGCACTTCCACGGTGCCAAGAGACCCAGTACTTC.

The rearrangement links TRBV19 to TRBJ2-1; 11 bases agree with TRBD2. The CDR3 extends over 16 amino acids. V lost 8 bases to trimming and J lost 6 bases; unmatched junction nucleotides: 12. The germline V gene has CDR1 LNHDA and CDR2 SQIVND (reference sequence). The CDR3: CASDRVGLAGGNEQFF. CDR3 nucleotides: TGTGCCAGTGATAGGGTGGGGCTAGCGGGGGGCAATGAGCAGTTCTTC.

This clone has just one count. J is TRBJ2-5 and V is TRBV7-3; 7 bases fit TRBD2. Germline CDR1 reads SGHTA; CDR2 reads FQGTGA. With 3 bases clipped from V and 7 bases from J, the junction kept 11 bases outside the gene matches. The CDR3 runs 15 residues. The DNA for the CDR3 is TGTGCCAGCAGCTTTACCGGGGGGAATTGGGGGACCCAGTACTTC. Its translation: CASSFTGGNWGTQYF.

The chain uses TRBV12-3 or TRBV12-4 and TRBJ1-1; a possible D gene is TRBD1 (5 bases). The CDR3 spans 13 residues. With 1 base removed from V and 6 bases from J, the gap between germline ends came to 9 bases. Here the CDR3 DNA reads TGTGCCAGCAGTTTAGAGGTCAGGGCTGAAGCTTTCTTT. This encodes CASSLEVRAEAFF.

This chain joins TRBV6-2 or TRBV6-3 and TRBJ2-1, with TRBD2 matching 12 bases. CDR3 size: 14 residues. V shed 5 bases and J 4 bases; nucleotides not matched to a gene: 0. Germline V CDR1 and CDR2: MNHEY, SVGEGT. The CDR3 loop reads CASSTSGRYNEQFF. The CDR3 DNA is TGTGCCAGCAGTACTAGCGGGAGGTACAATGAGCAGTTCTTC.

The chain carries TRBV30 and TRBJ2-3; 13 positions agree with TRBD2. There are 14 residues in the CDR3. Germline V gives CDR1 GTSNPN, CDR2 SVGIG (reference sequence). J gave up 7 bases and V 5 bases, and 6 bases lay outside the gene matches. CDR3 amino acids: CAWGGLAGFYTQYF. The CDR3 DNA sequence: TGTGCCTGGGGGGGACTAGCGGGGTTCTATACGCAGTATTTT.

The V gene is TRBV11-2, the J gene TRBJ2-1, with 8 bases that match TRBD2. The CDR3 is 13 amino acids. V gave up 1 base and J gave up 10 bases; unmatched junction bases: 3. Germline V CDR1 and CDR2: SGHAT, FQNNGV. Here the CDR3 reads CASSLGVAGEQFF. The CDR3 DNA reads TGTGCCAGCAGCTTAGGCGTAGCGGGGGAGCAGTTCTTC.

This clone has a single count. This chain uses TRBV28 with TRBJ2-1; 9 nucleotides agree with TRBD2. Trimming at V came to 5 bases and at J to 4 bases, leaving 6 bases not matched to a gene. Germline CDR1 reads MDHEN; CDR2 reads SYDVKM. This CDR3 region has 15 residues. The CDR3 sequence is CASSLSGRRYNEQFF. For the CDR3, the DNA is TGTGCCAGCAGTCTTAGCGGGAGACGTTACAATGAGCAGTTCTTC.

This clone was recorded once. This sequence joins TRBV6-5 and TRBJ2-3, with 9 nucleotides matching TRBD2. With 8 bases clipped from V and 1 base from J, the junction kept 4 bases outside the gene matches. Germline CDR1 is MNHEY and CDR2 is SVGAGI. The CDR3 totals 14 residues. The chain's CDR3 is CASAASGGTDTQYF. The CDR3 coding sequence is TGTGCCAGCGCCGCTAGCGGGGGCACAGATACGCAGTATTTT.

This clone was seen more than once but under ten times. The CDR3 DNA sequence: TGTGCCAGCAGGCCCTCCAGTTATGGCTACACCTTC. Translation: CASRPSSYGYTF. The genes are TRBV12-3 or TRBV12-4 and TRBJ1-2; D is unclear. Trimming took off 6 bases at V and 5 bases at J, with 10 bases between the two ends. This CDR3 has 12 residues.

The chain's CDR3 is CASSLYGTDLTDTQYF. The CDR3 DNA reads as TGTGCCAGCAGCTTGTACGGGACAGATCTCACAGATACGCAGTATTTT. The V gene is TRBV5-6, the J gene TRBJ2-3; 7 nucleotides align to TRBD1. The CDR3 length is 16 residues. Germline-derived CDR1 and CDR2 are SGHDT and YYEEEE. V shed 1 base and J 2 bases; nucleotides not matched to a gene: 7.

V and J are TRBV18 and TRBJ2-7, with 9 bases lining up with TRBD1. This CDR3 has 15 amino acids. In germline, CDR1 is KGHSH, CDR2 LQKENI. With 6 bases clipped from V and 4 bases from J, the junction kept 10 bases outside the gene matches. The DNA of the CDR3 is TGTGCCAGCTCCCCCCGTGCGACAGGGGGGTACGAGCAGTACTTC. Residues: CASSPRATGGYEQYF. Supplemented by reference TRBV18 and TRBJ2-7, the full variable domain reads NAGVMQNPRHLVRRRGQEARLRCSPMKGHSHVYWYRQLPEEGLKFMVYLQKENIIDESGMPKERFSAEFPKEGPSILRIQQVVRGDSAAYFCASSPRATGGYEQYFGPGTRLTVT.

The chain employs TRBV11-2 and TRBJ2-7; tentatively, D is TRBD1 (5 bases). The CDR3 has 13 amino acids. Trimming cost V 7 bases and J 3 bases, with 13 bases left between them. Germline CDR1 is SGHAT and CDR2 is FQNNGV. In DNA form, the CDR3 reads TGTGCCAGCACCCTGGCTCAGGGCTACGAGCAGTACTTC. Translated: CASTLAQGYEQYF.

The chain recombines TRBV7-9 with TRBJ1-5; 7 bases match TRBD1. CDR1 SEHNR and CDR2 FQNEAQ come from the germline V gene (reference sequence). This CDR3 has 16 residues. Trimming removed 0 bases from V and 8 bases from J; junction bases left unmatched: 10. Written as DNA, the CDR3 is TGTGCCAGCAGCTTAGCGTGGACAGGTGGGGACGAGCCCCAGCATTTT. Translating it yields CASSLAWTGGDEPQHF.

This clone was seen a single time. This chain links TRBV10-3 with TRBJ2-7; no clear D. Germline assignment: CDR1 ENHRY and CDR2 SYGVKD. The CDR3 is 12 amino acids. The V end lost 5 bases, the J end lost 2 bases, and 7 bases lay between the germline ends. CDR3 sequence (DNA): TGTGCCATCAGTCCCTCCGCCTACGAGCAGTACTTC. Translating gives CAISPSAYEQYF.

This sequence joins TRBV6-1 and TRBJ2-1, with 8 bases matching TRBD2. The CDR3 loop spans 17 amino acids. Trimming at V came to 1 base and at J to 4 bases, leaving 9 bases not matched to a gene. CDR1 is MNHNS, CDR2 SASEGT, per germline. CDR3 residues: CASSEVLMSGSYNEQFF. Here the CDR3 DNA reads TGTGCCAGCAGTGAAGTCCTAATGAGCGGGAGTTACAATGAGCAGTTCTTC.

This sequence joins TRBV4-1 and TRBJ1-3; 8 nucleotides line up with TRBD1. The J segment lost 8 bases and the V segment lost 2 bases, leaving 5 bases of the junction unmatched. The CDR3 runs 14 residues. Germline V gene sequence: CDR1 MGHRA, CDR2 YSYEKL. CDR3 coding DNA: TGCGCCAGCAGCCAATCAGGGGGCCATGACACCATATATTTT. It encodes CASSQSGGHDTIYF.

V and J are TRBV13 and TRBJ1-3; 10 bases map to TRBD1. V dropped 5 bases and J dropped 8; count of bases not matched to a gene: 12. CDR3 size: 16 residues. Germline V gene lookup returns CDR1 PRHDT and CDR2 FYEKMQ (reference sequence). The CDR3 protein is CASSASGRDRGHTIYF. The CDR3 DNA reads TGTGCCAGCAGCGCCTCCGGCCGGGACAGGGGACACACCATATATTTT. Using reference TRBV13 and TRBJ1-3 for the parts outside the CDR3, the full variable domain is AAGVIQSPRHLIKEKRETATLKCYPIPRHDTVYWYQQGPGQDPQFLISFYEKMQSDKGSIPDRFSAQQFSDYHSELNMSSLELGDSALYFCASSASGRDRGHTIYFGEGSWLTVV.

The chain has TRBV5-4 and TRBJ2-3; TRBD2 agrees at 13 bases. Germline CDR1 is SGHNT and CDR2 is YYREEE (reference sequence). Trimming cost V 2 bases and J 4 bases; bases outside gene matches: 4. The CDR3 runs 16 residues. The chain's CDR3 is CASSLRTSGSADTQYF. The CDR3 DNA is TGTGCCAGCAGCTTACGGACTAGCGGGAGCGCAGATACGCAGTATTTT.

The CDR3 region is CASSGEDRVQETQYF. CDR3 nucleotides: TGTGCCAGCAGCGGCGAGGACAGGGTCCAAGAGACCCAGTACTTC. This chain connects TRBV9 to TRBJ2-5, with 8 bases that match TRBD1. The CDR3 covers 15 residues. Germline CDR1 and CDR2: SGDLS and YYNGEE. J gave up 1 base and V 3 bases, and 5 bases lay outside the gene matches.

As regards this clone: The same CDR3 is also encoded by other DNA sequences in this sample. This chain uses TRBV5-1 with TRBJ1-5, with TRBD1 matching over 8 bases. J gave up 2 bases and V 4 bases, and 5 bases lay outside the gene matches. The CDR3 contains 15 residues. Germline CDR1 reads SGHRS; CDR2 reads YFSETQ. CDR3 amino acids: CASSLGTGGNQPQHF. CDR3 DNA: TGCGCCAGCAGCCTCGGGACAGGCGGCAATCAGCCCCAGCATTTT.

CDR3 region: CASSQYTPGGSSYNEQFF. CDR3 in DNA: TGCGCCAGCAGCCAATATACTCCAGGGGGAAGCTCCTACAATGAGCAGTTCTTC. The rearrangement links TRBV4-1 to TRBJ2-1; 7 nucleotides line up with TRBD1. The CDR3 is 18 residues long. The V segment lost 2 bases and the J segment 0 bases; nucleotides outside the gene matches: 10. Germline CDR1 is MGHRA and CDR2 is YSYEKL.

This rearrangement joins TRBV7-2 to TRBJ1-2, with a tentative D call TRBD1 (6 bases). Germline CDR1 and CDR2: SGHTA and FQGNSA. The CDR3 loop spans 14 amino acids. The germline V and J ends were trimmed by 0 bases and 10 bases, with 15 bases remaining between them. In nucleotides, the CDR3 is TGTGCCAGCAGCTTAGCGTTGCCAGGGGTTACCTACACCTTC. As protein: CASSLALPGVTYTF.

The chain couples TRBV5-1 to TRBJ1-2; the D is unclear. The CDR3 is made up of 14 amino acids. Germline values: CDR1 SGHRS, CDR2 YFSETQ. V gave up 0 bases and J gave up 6 bases, with 12 bases separating them. The CDR3 loop reads CASSLGSREDGYTF. The DNA of the CDR3 is TGCGCCAGCAGCTTGGGGTCACGGGAAGATGGCTACACCTTC. Supplemented by reference TRBV5-1 and TRBJ1-2, the full variable domain reads KAGVTQTPRYLIKTRGQQVTLSCSPISGHRSVSWYQQTPGQGLQFLFEYFSETQRNKGNFPGRFSGRQFSNSRSEMNVSTLELGDSALYLCASSLGSREDGYTFGSGTRLTVV.